This note documents a single T cell receptor (beta chain) sequence. Its antigen is unknown. Per-base quality was not reported, and no clone a single base away is much larger than it. The receptor library was made with the immunoSEQ multiplex PCR assay. The multiplex PCR relied on a mix of 60 forward primers for TCR Vbeta segments and 13 reverse primers for TCR Jbeta segments. The CDR3 region of rearranged TCR beta genes was amplified from genomic DNA by a multiplex PCR assay. The amplified TCR beta libraries were sequenced on the Illumina HiSeq System as 87-base-pair reads. From the authors' description of their analysis: In a later analysis, 77 million or so unique TCR beta chains were counted across the 650 to 750 repertoires, and roughly 10 million of these chains were shared by at least two donors. Raw reads were error-corrected and collapsed into unique sequences by a nearest-neighbor algorithm in which closely related sequences were merged to remove PCR and sequencing errors. Alignment of CDR3 sequences to IMGT reference sequences was used to assign V, D and J gene segments. For a sequence to be retained, a match of at least six nucleotides was required to both a V gene segment and a J gene segment. Rearrangements were called productive when the CDR3 lacked stop codons and stayed in frame with V and J; all others were non-productive. CDR3 was defined according to IMGT convention as the region running from the second conserved V-encoded cysteine to the conserved J-encoded phenylalanine. The earlier analysis of 500 to 650 of the donors excluded any sequence lacking an unambiguous match to a single V gene segment. In an earlier analysis of a few hundred of the donors, a V segment was called functional when productive rearrangements were above 56.7%, and segregating when the standard deviation between donors exceeded 5%. A statistical classification framework was built for diagnosing cytomegalovirus status from the catalog of TCR beta chain sequences. V and J gene assignment, in a later analysis, came from comparing TCR nucleotide sequences with IMGT/GENE-DB human TR gene sequences. A later analysis assigned CDR3 sequences and most-parsimonious VDJ recombination scenarios with the TCRdist pipeline. In a later analysis, each TCR beta chain was defined by its CDR3 amino acid sequence together with its V-gene family, and reads without a unique V-gene family were excluded. A later analysis removed several hundred highly shared, low-generation-probability nucleotide sequences to deal with suspected cross-contamination and a sequencing artifact. A later analysis calculated a clonal expansion index for each public chain from normalized within-repertoire ranks of inferred template counts. Generation probabilities in a later analysis came from a VDJ recombination model fitted to out-of-frame rearrangements, and those results were checked against IGoR. In a later analysis, TCR-TCR, TCR-HLA and TCR-CMV co-occurrence was scored with hypergeometric tests, and a repertoire-size bias correction was applied to TCR pairs. False discovery rates were estimated in a later analysis by permuting HLA or CMV assignments 20 times. A later analysis grouped co-occurring TCRs with DBSCAN, adding TCRdist sequence similarity when clustering within HLA-allele-positive subsets. Repertoires with fewer than 30,000 or more than 120,000 public chains, plus five repertoires with anomalous nucleotide sharing, were excluded from co-occurrence clustering. TCRdb holds this immuneACCESS table with in-frame rearrangements only. Some clones are missing; in checked studies, unresolved V genes explain under half, and the rest has no known cause. That table supplies the V and J calls and clone size; D and trimming were determined from the DNA. Across this sample there are about 160,000 clones, with roughly 88% seen only once. The top ten hold approximately 1.5% of the sample.

V and J are trimmed by 4 bases and 0 bases, and the gene matches miss 6 bases of the junction. The CDR3 covers 15 residues, taking in both the cysteine and the phenylalanine. The DNA shown is the 45-base CDR3, in frame from base 1. CDR1 and CDR2 (SGHNT, YYREEE) derive from the germline V gene (reference sequence). The sample is drawn from a study of cytomegalovirus exposure and HLA in healthy donors (dated by TCRdb to about 2017). About the full investigation: An earlier analysis of several hundred of the donors reported about 300 Gb of sequence data and 117 million unique TCR beta sequences obtained from approximately 180 million T cells. An early release covering roughly 600 HLA-typed donors comprised approximately 300 gigabases of sequencing data and some 79 million unique TCR sequences. Of the roughly 400 genotyped donors, approximately 83% fell in the genetic ancestry cluster associated with self-reported Caucasian donors. The aim of the study was to test whether cataloging public T cell receptors could identify signatures of past pathogen exposure. The study profiled the T cell repertoires of some 610 subjects by immunosequencing and related them to cytomegalovirus serostatus. A separate validation cohort of 100 to 150 different subjects was used in addition to the approximately 670-subject first cohort. To predict cytomegalovirus infection status, the study brought together high-throughput TCR immunosequencing, statistical association of individual TCRs with disease status, and machine learning. In a later analysis, previously published TCR beta repertoires from 500 to 750 donors were re-analyzed and high-resolution HLA genotyping was added so that TCR occurrence patterns could be studied. In the later analysis, no new phenotypic data were used to find candidate immune exposures; instead, reliance was placed on TCR beta sequences and their occurrence across donors. To decide whether each TCR beta V gene segment behaved as functional or pseudogenic, an earlier analysis of over 500 of the donors relied on high-throughput TCR beta sequencing. Donor age, sex, ethnicity and CMV serostatus were collected together with the repertoire data. Genome-wide SNP genotypes for about 65% of the 666 donors were used in a later genetic analysis, which treated that subset as a discovery cohort. Every discovery cohort repertoire had been produced on one sequencing platform. HLA typing included class I and class II loci at four-digit resolution. The number of typed donors differed by locus: 629-630 for A, B, C, DRB1 and DQB1; 500 to 550 for DQA1; approximately 610 for DPA1; and roughly 470 for DPB1. About 5 DR-DQ haplotypes were handled as single units for association and clustering, since linkage in the cohort was strong. Among 300 to 500 genotyped donors of the cohort, an average of about 240,000 unique TCR beta nucleotide sequences was sequenced per donor, of which about 18% were non-productive.

The paper as a whole reports these results and caveats: In both the original and validation cohorts, the classifier was reported to diagnose cytomegalovirus status with high specificity and sensitivity. CMV serostatus was the only immune exposure information available for the cohort. Some IMGT-functional V segments, including TRBV6-2 and TRBV6-3, could not be distinguished by the 87-base-pair reads and were therefore excluded. At a false discovery rate of 0.05, a later analysis linked 15,000 to 20,000 TCR beta sequences to specific HLA alleles. A group of highly shared sequence variants was considered likely to be a technical artifact of the sequencing pipeline. According to a later analysis, parvovirus B19, influenza, CMV and Epstein-Barr virus appeared linked to several top co-occurrence clusters. Correlated functional status among segregating V segments might be attributable to linkage disequilibrium, but an unknown experimental factor could not be ruled out. Across donors, most TCR sequences were observed very rarely, whereas some public TCRs were present in many individuals. A later analysis found that HLA-associated TCR beta chains were more clonally expanded and had lower generation probabilities than equally common non-associated chains. Three of the identified cytomegalovirus-associated TCR beta chains were confirmed in vitro to be specific for cytomegalovirus antigens. Presence/absence analyses assumed roughly uniform sequencing depth across donors, an assumption that may not hold. An earlier analysis of around 540 of the donors showed that most TCR beta V segments appeared in productive rearrangements either about 87% or about 30% of the time, which broadly matched IMGT annotations. According to the authors, the approach could potentially be generalized to other disease states and immunological phenotypes. In the study, approximately 150 TCR beta chains were listed as associated with cytomegalovirus. A later genetic analysis reported fewer N-insertions in productive TCRs among donors in an Asian-associated ancestry cluster than the approximately 700-donor mean. Because HLA typing was unavailable for some donors at each locus, only the typed subset was used in association tests. The cohort was sequenced for TCR beta chains only, and without alpha or paired-chain data the features that could be detected were limited. In a later analysis, the rate of TCR association differed among HLA loci, with DRB1 alleles having the most associated TCRs and HLA-C alleles having the fewest. A later analysis found that most CMV-associated TCR beta chains appeared HLA-restricted, with HLA associations seemingly driven largely by CMV exposure. V-gene and J-gene trimming of TCR beta chains was associated with a missense DCLRE1C variant in a later genetic analysis, and the association was replicated in an independent cohort. A further reported finding was that TCR beta sequences accurately predicted the HLA-A and HLA-B alleles for most subjects in the first cohort. Because counts were too low, fewer than 20 rarely observed V segments, including chromosome 9 orphons, were excluded from the earlier analysis of roughly 580 of the donors. Assigning TCR associations to individual alleles was difficult when HLA alleles, especially DR and DQ, strongly co-occurred.

The cohort consisted of hundreds of healthy bone marrow donors. All cohort members were sampled while nominally healthy, although unrecorded immune exposures were likely present. The donor was CMV seronegative and was included in the group of about 400 seronegative cohort members. A peripheral blood sample was collected from each donor, and TCR beta sequencing was performed on peripheral blood mononuclear cells. The Qiagen DNeasy Blood Extraction Kit was used to extract genomic DNA from the blood cell samples. Sequenced input: PBMCs. The rearranged segments are TRBV5-4 and TRBJ1-1; TRBD1 matches 7 bases in the middle. The TCR originated in a woman aged 18-29 years in good health and CMV-seronegative. The nucleotide sequence reads TGTGCCAGCAGCCAAACCGGGACAGTGAACACTGAAGCTTTCTTT. Translated, it reads CASSQTGTVNTEAFF.